The 17 T cell receptor beta chains presented below share a single source sample, sequenced in a study of CD8 T cells in ankylosing spondylitis. No antigen has been assigned to these receptors. Study-wide points: What appeared characteristic of ankylosing spondylitis blood was a TCR beta motif of several highly homologous variants.

TCRdb re-derived calls from the 5' RACE reads in MiXCR, one entry per CDR3 protein. The table includes some 800,000 distinct CDR3 sequences, over 9.5% detected once. Sequenced sample: blood, either unsorted or a sorted T cell fraction (not recorded which). These receptors all come from a male donor with ankylosing spondylitis.

This clonotype was detected only a few times. The junction does not match germline at one end; this may be a read error. The chain uses TRBV7-7 and TRBJ2-1, with TRBD2 matching over 13 bases. This CDR3 is 16 amino acids long. CDR1 and CDR2 (germline): SSHAT, FNYEAQ (reference sequence). Written as DNA, the CDR3 is TGTGCTAGCAGCTTAGGGGGACTAGCGGGACAAGGGGAGCAGTTCTTC. Amino acid sequence: CASSLGGLAGQGEQFF.

This clonotype has more than one count but fewer than ten. The chain combines TRBV20-1 with TRBJ2-3, with D unresolved. Germline V lookup: CDR1 DFQATT, CDR2 SNEGSKA (reference sequence). The length of the CDR3 is 15 residues. Trimming shortened V by 0 bases and J by 0 bases, and 10 bases separated the two germline ends. The CDR3 bases are TGCAGTGCTAGAGATCCGAGAACTAGCACAGATACGCAGTATTTT. Protein product: CSARDPRTSTDTQYF.

Ten or more counts support this clonotype. The genes are TRBV29-1 and TRBJ2-6; 8 bases are a match to TRBD1. Germline values: CDR1 SQVTM, CDR2 ANQGSEA. The trim removed 6 bases at V and 4 bases at J, leaving 11 bases unmatched. This CDR3 comprises 16 residues. The CDR3 protein is CSVYLQGAYGANVLTF. Here the CDR3 DNA reads TGCAGCGTGTACCTCCAGGGGGCTTACGGGGCCAACGTCCTGACTTTC.

This clonotype was counted at least ten times. This sequence joins TRBV10-3 and TRBJ1-2; D ambiguous. Germline V gene data show CDR1 as ENHRY and CDR2 as SYGVKD. V was clipped by 0 bases and J by 6 bases, with 8 bases between them. CDR3 length: 13 amino acids. The CDR3 is CAISESVEDGYTF. The CDR3 DNA reads as TGTGCCATCAGTGAGTCGGTAGAAGATGGCTACACCTTC.

This clonotype was found many times. CDR3: CASSLFKGGGEAFF. The DNA of the CDR3 is TGTGCCAGCAGCTTATTTAAGGGCGGAGGCGAAGCTTTCTTT. The chain links TRBV7-2 to TRBJ1-1, with D unclear. V lost 2 bases and J lost 8, with 15 bases in between. Germline CDR1 and CDR2: SGHTA and FQGNSA. This CDR3 has 14 residues.

This clonotype has a count of ten or more. The rearrangement uses TRBV24-1 and TRBJ2-1; unclear D gene. V was trimmed by 5 bases and J by 8 bases, leaving 9 bases between them. The CDR3 sequence is 12 residues long. Germline V gene lookup returns CDR1 KGHDR and CDR2 SFDVKD. The CDR3 is CATSGLADEQFF. CDR3 in DNA: TGTGCCACCAGTGGCCTGGCGGATGAGCAGTTCTTC.

This clonotype was counted only a few times. The V call is TRBV9, the J call TRBJ2-3, with unresolved D. This CDR3 contains 15 residues. Germline V CDR1 and CDR2: SGDLS, YYNGEE. Trimming pared 3 bases from V and 4 bases from J, leaving 15 bases between. CDR3 nucleotides: TGTGCCAGCAGCGCACAGATTGGGGTAGCAGATACGCAGTATTTT. Its translation: CASSAQIGVADTQYF.

This clonotype was observed a few times. The chain has TRBV12-3 or TRBV12-4 and TRBJ2-5; possibly TRBD1 for D (5 bases). V shed 7 bases and J shed 4 bases, with 16 bases lying between them. The CDR3 has 14 amino acids. DNA for the CDR3: TGTGCCAGCACCATCCGGACAAAGCGAGAGACCCAGTACTTC. It specifies CASTIRTKRETQYF.

This clonotype was counted only a few times. CDR3 residues: CASSQGGGGPSGDTQYF. DNA for the CDR3: TGTGCCAGCAGCCAAGGTGGTGGGGGGCCCTCAGGGGACACGCAGTATTTT. The rearrangement uses TRBV3-1 and TRBJ2-3; D may be TRBD1 or TRBD2 (6 bases each). V was trimmed by 1 base and J by 9 bases, leaving 23 bases between them. The CDR3 extends over 17 amino acids. Germline assignment: CDR1 LGHDT and CDR2 YNNKEL (reference sequence).

In its sample, this clonotype was seen many times. The rearrangement joins TRBV20-1 to TRBJ2-5; 9 bases are a match to TRBD2. V was pared by 1 base and J by 1 base, with 7 bases of the junction left unmatched. This CDR3 is 16 amino acids long. The V gene's germline CDR1 is DFQATT and CDR2 SNEGSKA (reference sequence). The CDR3 DNA sequence: TGCAGTGCTAGAGGGGCTAGCGGGGAGACCCAAGAGACCCAGTACTTC. Residues: CSARGASGETQETQYF.

V and J are TRBV5-1 and TRBJ2-1, with 12 bases lining up with TRBD2. This CDR3 is 14 amino acids long. J was trimmed by 8 bases and V by 7 bases; bases with no gene match: 7. The germline V gene has CDR1 SGHRS and CDR2 YFSETQ. CDR3 protein: CASGETSGGYEQFF. The CDR3 DNA sequence: TGCGCCAGCGGCGAGACTAGCGGGGGCTATGAGCAGTTCTTC.

As DNA, the CDR3 is TGCAGTGCCCCCCTCAGGGGAATAGGGGAGCTGTTTTTT. Its protein is CSAPLRGIGELFF. The gene calls are TRBV20-1 and TRBJ2-2, with a possible D match to TRBD1 (6 bases). CDR1 and CDR2 from the germline V gene are DFQATT and SNEGSKA (reference sequence). The germline V and J ends were trimmed by 6 bases and 8 bases, with 16 bases remaining between them. The CDR3 extends over 13 amino acids.

The chain uses TRBV7-2 and TRBJ1-1; no clear D gene. Trimming left V 7 bases short and J 10 bases short, with 13 bases between. The germline gives CDR1 SGHTA, CDR2 FQGNSA. This CDR3 region has 11 residues. The CDR3 sequence is CASTESRTAFF. The CDR3, as DNA: TGTGCCAGCACCGAGTCCCGGACAGCTTTCTTT. The full variable domain, in which reference TRBV7-2 and TRBJ1-1 provide the parts outside the CDR3, is GAGVSQSPSNKVTEKGKDVELRCDPISGHTALYWYRQSLGQGLEFLIYFQGNSAPDKSGLPSDRFSAERTGGSVSTLTIQRTQQEDSAVYLCASTESRTAFFGQGTRLTVV.

The table lists this clonotype with a few counts. This rearrangement joins TRBV9 to TRBJ1-1; possibly TRBD1 for D (6 bases). The CDR3 sequence is 14 residues long. V gave up 2 bases and J gave up 1 base, with 9 bases separating them. Looked up from germline, CDR1 is SGDLS and CDR2 is YYNGEE. For the CDR3, the DNA is TGTGCCAGCAGCGTTGGGGGACAGAACACTGAAGCTTTCTTT. Its protein is CASSVGGQNTEAFF.

The chain employs TRBV5-1 and TRBJ1-4, with 10 bases aligning to TRBD1. This CDR3 comprises 18 residues. Germline CDR1 is SGHRS and CDR2 is YFSETQ. The J segment lost 0 bases and the V segment lost 7 bases, leaving 12 bases of the junction unmatched. CDR3 protein: CASGPGTGALATNEKLFF. The CDR3 DNA reads TGCGCCAGCGGACCCGGGACAGGGGCCCTTGCAACTAATGAAAAACTGTTTTTT.

This clonotype has more than one count but fewer than ten. The chain is built from TRBV24-1 and TRBJ2-3; TRBD2 aligns across 12 bases. With V trimmed by 3 bases and J by 6 bases, 6 bases remained unmatched. This CDR3 is built from 16 residues. Germline loops: CDR1 KGHDR, CDR2 SFDVKD. The CDR3 loop is CATSDLLAGGLDTQYF. The DNA of the CDR3 is TGTGCCACCAGTGATCTACTAGCGGGGGGACTTGATACGCAGTATTTT.

This clonotype has only a few counts. The genes are TRBV9 and TRBJ2-7; D unresolved. CDR3 length: 15 residues. V was shortened by 4 bases and J by 2 bases, with 16 bases between the two germline ends. Germline V gene sequence: CDR1 SGDLS, CDR2 YYNGEE. CDR3 nucleotide sequence: TGTGCCAGCAGCCGAACACCATACGGCGCCTACGAGCAGTACTTC. Protein sequence: CASSRTPYGAYEQYF.